What follows are 9 T cell receptor beta chains derived from one specimen sequenced in a study of T cells in Graves' hyperthyroidism and ophthalmopathy. Regions amplified from RNA transcripts were the TCR beta CDR3 regions. The HTBI primer set served for first-round RT-PCR of the TCR CDR3. TCRdb re-called the multiplex PCR reads with MiXCR, one entry per CDR3 protein. The sample records some 720,000 distinct CDR3 sequences, around 17% being singletons. Material: blood. The receptors here all came from a man aged 18-30 years with Graves' hyperthyroidism.

This clonotype was seen repeatedly, ten times or more. This sequence joins TRBV27 and TRBJ2-1; D ambiguous. V was shortened by 3 bases and J by 9 bases, with 15 bases between the two germline ends. CDR1 and CDR2 (germline): MNHEY, SMNVEV (reference sequence). The CDR3 is 14 amino acids. For the CDR3, the DNA is TGTGCCAGCAGTTTCGATGCGAGACTGGCTGAGCAGTTCTTC. Its translation is CASSFDARLAEQFF.

The chain has TRBV19 and TRBJ1-2, with unresolved D. V lost 3 bases and J 2 bases, leaving 7 bases between the germline ends. From germline, CDR1 is LNHDA and CDR2 SQIVND (reference sequence). CDR3 size: 13 residues. CDR3 sequence: CASSIKENYGYTF. The CDR3, as DNA: TGTGCCAGTAGTATCAAGGAGAACTATGGCTACACCTTC.

This clonotype was counted only a few times. The gene calls are TRBV25-1 and TRBJ2-2; no definite D call. Trimming removed 6 bases from V and 3 bases from J, with 8 bases in between. CDR3 length equals 13 residues. Germline CDR1 MGHDK, CDR2 SYGVNS. The chain's CDR3 is CASRIRDTGELFF. DNA for the CDR3: TGTGCCAGCAGAATCCGGGACACCGGGGAGCTGTTTTTT.

This clonotype was counted only a few times. This chain uses TRBV5-6 with TRBJ2-2; the D gene is possibly TRBD1 (6 bases). CDR3 size: 15 residues. From germline, CDR1 is SGHDT and CDR2 YYEEEE. V shed 3 bases and J shed 7 bases, with 16 bases lying between them. Written as DNA, the CDR3 is TGTGCCAGCAGCTGGGGGACAAGCGTCGTCGGGGAGCTGTTTTTT. It translates to CASSWGTSVVGELFF.

This clonotype has just one count. A junction boundary mismatches the germline segment, possibly from a read error. V usage is TRBV18 and J usage is TRBJ2-2; perhaps TRBD2 as D (5 bases). Germline V gene sequence: CDR1 KGHSH, CDR2 LQKENI. The CDR3 totals 14 residues. The CDR3 DNA reads as TGTGCCTGCTCACTAGACTGGAACACCGGGGAGCTGTTTTTT. Protein sequence: CACSLDWNTGELFF.

This clonotype was seen at least ten times. The V call is TRBV3-1, the J call TRBJ1-2, with D possibly TRBD1 on 6 matching bases. V was cut by 1 base and J by 2 bases, with 11 bases left in between. This CDR3 has 15 amino acids. Germline CDR1 and CDR2: LGHDT and YNNKEL (reference sequence). The CDR3 loop reads CASSQVPQGNYGYTF. CDR3 DNA: TGTGCCAGCAGCCAAGTTCCCCAGGGGAACTATGGCTACACCTTC.

As regards this clonotype: The junction differs from germline at one of its ends, possibly a read error. The rearrangement uses TRBV4-1 and TRBJ2-5, with D unresolved. The CDR3 loop spans 12 amino acids. Germline V gives CDR1 MGHRA, CDR2 YSYEKL. CDR3 in amino acids: CTSSHPQETQYF. In DNA, the CDR3 is TGCACCAGCAGCCACCCCCAAGAGACCCAGTACTTC.

This clonotype was counted many times. The J gene is TRBJ1-1, the V gene TRBV5-4; 9 nucleotides line up with TRBD1. The junction had 4 bases not matched to a gene; V was cut back by 7 bases and J by 3 bases. Germline V gives CDR1 SGHNT, CDR2 YYREEE (reference sequence). The CDR3 spans 13 residues. The CDR3 region is CASWGQGYTEAFF. CDR3 in DNA: TGTGCCAGCTGGGGACAGGGATACACTGAAGCTTTCTTT.

This clonotype has only a few counts. The junction and the germline gene differ at one end; a read error may be behind it. The chain links TRBV7-2 to TRBJ2-1; weak D call: TRBD1 (5 bases). The CDR3 has 13 residues. Looked up from germline, CDR1 is SGHTA and CDR2 is FQGNSA. In DNA, the CDR3 is TGTGCCAGCAGCTTCGCCAGGGCCAATGAGCCGTTCTTC. Protein sequence: CASSFARANEPFF.